This T cell receptor beta chain was observed in a study of cytomegalovirus exposure and HLA in healthy donors. Overall study: Earlier sequencing of about 179 million T cells yielded 100 million to 120 million unique TCR beta sequences. Samples from HLA-typed donors yielded about 85 million unique TCRs in an early data release. Study-level results: In a later analysis, at a false discovery rate of 0.05, roughly 17,000 TCR beta sequences were associated with HLA alleles. It was confirmed in vitro that three of the CMV-associated chains were specific for CMV antigens.

Germline CDR1 and CDR2: LNHNV and YYDKDF (reference sequence). The CDR3 is made up of 13 amino acids. Trimming stripped 0 bases from V and 6 bases from J, with 8 bases between. 60 Vbeta and 13 Jbeta primers were used in PCR. The table came from immunoSEQ multiplex PCR; TCRdb's copy has only in-frame clones and leaves some out. Here the sample table reports approximately 70,000 clones. Of note for this clone: Antigen: not known.

The rearrangement uses TRBV15 and TRBJ1-2; D gene uncertain. The clonotype originates from a woman in her thirties or forties in good health and CMV-seropositive. Sequencing input: PBMCs. The CDR3: CATSREEGDGYTF. In DNA form, the CDR3 reads TGTGCCACCAGCAGAGAGGAAGGAGATGGCTACACCTTC.